This T cell receptor beta chain was observed in a study of post-analysis software for immune sequencing data. Study-level information: There were relapsing-remitting, secondary progressive and progressive-relapsing multiple sclerosis among the disease courses included. Study-wide results and caveats: A few TRBV segments (TRBV5-6, TRBV5-1 and TRBV20-1 among them) occurred more frequently in patients than in controls. Comparison with controls showed significantly lower normalized Chao1 diversity in multiple sclerosis patients.

TCR beta libraries were prepared from cDNA with unique molecular identifiers. T cells numbering 1 to 10 million yielded some 480,000 cDNA molecules. TCRdb re-called the PCR reads with MiXCR, one entry per CDR3 protein. The data show about 770,000 distinct CDR3 sequences, with about 43% seen just once and approximately 5% held by the top ten. For this clonotype: Its antigen is not identified.

The germline CDR1 and CDR2 sequences are DFQATT and SNEGSKA (reference sequence). This CDR3 is 14 amino acids long. Material: blood. The sequence was obtained from a girl between 5 and 17 years old with multiple sclerosis. The V call is TRBV20-1, the J call TRBJ2-7, with D possibly being TRBD1 (5 bases). The last part of the DNA fits TRBJ2-5 better; the J call may be wrong. DNA of the CDR3: TGCAGTGCTCCGCACCCCGGGCAGGGAGAGACCCAGTACTTC. Translating gives CSAPHPGQGETQYF.